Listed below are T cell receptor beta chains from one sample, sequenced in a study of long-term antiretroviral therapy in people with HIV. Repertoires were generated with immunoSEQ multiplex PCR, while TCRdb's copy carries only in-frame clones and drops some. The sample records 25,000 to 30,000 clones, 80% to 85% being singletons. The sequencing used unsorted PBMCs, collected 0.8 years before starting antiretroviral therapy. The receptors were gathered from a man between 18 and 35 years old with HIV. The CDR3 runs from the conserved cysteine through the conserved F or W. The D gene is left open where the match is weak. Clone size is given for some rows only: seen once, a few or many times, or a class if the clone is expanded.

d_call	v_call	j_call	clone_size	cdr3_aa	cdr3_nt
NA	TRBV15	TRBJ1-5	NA	CATSTYMGDQPQHF	TGTGCCACCAGCACCTACATGGGGGATCAGCCCCAGCATTTT
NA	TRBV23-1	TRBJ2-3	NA	CASNYSDGKPTDTQYF	TGCGCCAGCAACTACTCGGACGGGAAACCCACAGATACGCAGTATTTT
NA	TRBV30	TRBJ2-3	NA	CAWSPGEWTDTQYF	TGTGCCTGGAGTCCGGGGGAGTGGACAGATACGCAGTATTTT
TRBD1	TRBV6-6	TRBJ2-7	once	CASSYRTGGSYEQYF	TGTGCCAGCAGTTACAGGACAGGGGGCTCCTACGAGCAGTACTTC
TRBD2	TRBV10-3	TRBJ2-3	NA	CAIQRGVTNTQYF	TGTGCCATCCAGCGGGGGGTCACGAATACGCAGTATTTT
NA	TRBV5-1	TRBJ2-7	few	CASSPNSRYEQYF	TGCGCCAGCAGCCCAAACAGCAGATACGAGCAGTACTTC
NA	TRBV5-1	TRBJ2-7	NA	CASSFGSSYEQYF	TGCGCCAGCAGCTTTGGGAGCTCCTACGAGCAGTACTTC
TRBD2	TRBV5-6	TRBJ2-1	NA	CASSLTTALAGSSYNEQFF	TGTGCCAGCAGCTTGACCACGGCACTAGCGGGGAGCTCCTACAATGAGCAGTTCTTC
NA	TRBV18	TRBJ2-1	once	CASSAGRNNEQFF	TGTGCCAGCTCAGCGGGACGGAACAATGAGCAGTTCTTC
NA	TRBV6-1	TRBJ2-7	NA	CASHPRRTAYEQYF	TGTGCCAGCCACCCAAGGCGGACAGCCTACGAGCAGTACTTC
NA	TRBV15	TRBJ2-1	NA	CATSTQLLDNEQFF	TGTGCCACCAGCACGCAGCTCCTTGACAATGAGCAGTTCTTC
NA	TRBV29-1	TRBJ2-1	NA	CSVEGGRQFF	TGCAGCGTTGAGGGGGGCCGGCAGTTCTTC
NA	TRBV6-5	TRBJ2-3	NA	CASSYGPTDTQYF	TGTGCCAGCAGTTACGGACCCACAGATACGCAGTATTTT
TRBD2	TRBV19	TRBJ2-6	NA	CASSIMRGGSSGANVLTF	TGTGCCAGTAGTATTATGCGGGGGGGGTCCTCTGGGGCCAACGTCCTGACTTTC
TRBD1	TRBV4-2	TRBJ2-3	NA	CASSQLGTGQVTDTQYF	TGTGCCAGCAGCCAACTCGGGACAGGGCAGGTCACAGATACGCAGTATTTT
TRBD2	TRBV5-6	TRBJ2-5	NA	CASSLVGSGTKETQYF	TGTGCCAGCAGCTTGGTCGGTAGCGGGACAAAAGAGACCCAGTACTTC
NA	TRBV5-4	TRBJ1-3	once	CASSLGGSPSGNTIYF	TGTGCCAGCAGCTTGGGGGGGTCCCCCTCTGGAAACACCATATATTTT
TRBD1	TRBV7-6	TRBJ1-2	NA	CASSPRQGGNYGYTF	TGTGCCAGCAGCCCGAGACAGGGAGGGAACTATGGCTACACCTTC
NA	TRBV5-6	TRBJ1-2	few	CASSLWGDDGYTF	TGTGCCAGCAGCTTGTGGGGGGATGATGGCTACACCTTC
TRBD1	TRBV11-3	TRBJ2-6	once	CASSLGTGEDGDSGANVLTF	TGTGCCAGCAGCCTAGGGACAGGGGAGGATGGAGACTCTGGGGCCAACGTCCTGACTTTC
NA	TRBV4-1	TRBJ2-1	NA	CASSQPTSSYNEQFF	TGCGCCAGCAGCCAACCGACTAGCTCCTACAATGAGCAGTTCTTC
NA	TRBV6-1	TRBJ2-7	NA	CASSETLYEQYF	TGTGCCAGCAGTGAAACCCTTTACGAGCAGTACTTC
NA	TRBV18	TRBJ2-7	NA	CASSAGQRISYEQYF	TGTGCCAGCTCAGCGGGACAGAGAATTTCCTACGAGCAGTACTTC
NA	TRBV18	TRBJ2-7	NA	CASSPPDGSYEQYF	TGTGCCAGCTCACCACCAGACGGATCCTACGAGCAGTACTTC
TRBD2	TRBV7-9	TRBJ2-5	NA	CASSGPGLALGVPETQYF	TGTGCCAGCAGCGGTCCGGGACTAGCACTTGGAGTCCCGGAGACCCAGTACTTC
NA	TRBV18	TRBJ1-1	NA	CASSPTDGNTEAFF	TGTGCCAGCTCACCTACGGATGGTAACACTGAAGCTTTCTTT
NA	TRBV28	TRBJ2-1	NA	CASSSQGKEQFF	TGTGCCAGCAGTTCCCAGGGAAAAGAGCAGTTCTTC
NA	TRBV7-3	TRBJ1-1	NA	CASSRPGETEAFF	TGTGCCAGCAGTCGACCAGGGGAAACTGAAGCTTTCTTT
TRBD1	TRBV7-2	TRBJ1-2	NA	CASSLLPGQPNYGYTF	TGTGCCAGCAGCCTCCTTCCGGGACAGCCTAACTATGGCTACACCTTC
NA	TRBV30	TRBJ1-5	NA	CAWSVAGMANSNQPQHF	TGTGCCTGGAGTGTTGCAGGGATGGCTAATAGCAATCAGCCCCAGCATTTT
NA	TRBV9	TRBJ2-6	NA	CASSVDSVSGANVLTF	TGTGCCAGCAGCGTGGACAGTGTCTCTGGGGCCAACGTCCTGACTTTC